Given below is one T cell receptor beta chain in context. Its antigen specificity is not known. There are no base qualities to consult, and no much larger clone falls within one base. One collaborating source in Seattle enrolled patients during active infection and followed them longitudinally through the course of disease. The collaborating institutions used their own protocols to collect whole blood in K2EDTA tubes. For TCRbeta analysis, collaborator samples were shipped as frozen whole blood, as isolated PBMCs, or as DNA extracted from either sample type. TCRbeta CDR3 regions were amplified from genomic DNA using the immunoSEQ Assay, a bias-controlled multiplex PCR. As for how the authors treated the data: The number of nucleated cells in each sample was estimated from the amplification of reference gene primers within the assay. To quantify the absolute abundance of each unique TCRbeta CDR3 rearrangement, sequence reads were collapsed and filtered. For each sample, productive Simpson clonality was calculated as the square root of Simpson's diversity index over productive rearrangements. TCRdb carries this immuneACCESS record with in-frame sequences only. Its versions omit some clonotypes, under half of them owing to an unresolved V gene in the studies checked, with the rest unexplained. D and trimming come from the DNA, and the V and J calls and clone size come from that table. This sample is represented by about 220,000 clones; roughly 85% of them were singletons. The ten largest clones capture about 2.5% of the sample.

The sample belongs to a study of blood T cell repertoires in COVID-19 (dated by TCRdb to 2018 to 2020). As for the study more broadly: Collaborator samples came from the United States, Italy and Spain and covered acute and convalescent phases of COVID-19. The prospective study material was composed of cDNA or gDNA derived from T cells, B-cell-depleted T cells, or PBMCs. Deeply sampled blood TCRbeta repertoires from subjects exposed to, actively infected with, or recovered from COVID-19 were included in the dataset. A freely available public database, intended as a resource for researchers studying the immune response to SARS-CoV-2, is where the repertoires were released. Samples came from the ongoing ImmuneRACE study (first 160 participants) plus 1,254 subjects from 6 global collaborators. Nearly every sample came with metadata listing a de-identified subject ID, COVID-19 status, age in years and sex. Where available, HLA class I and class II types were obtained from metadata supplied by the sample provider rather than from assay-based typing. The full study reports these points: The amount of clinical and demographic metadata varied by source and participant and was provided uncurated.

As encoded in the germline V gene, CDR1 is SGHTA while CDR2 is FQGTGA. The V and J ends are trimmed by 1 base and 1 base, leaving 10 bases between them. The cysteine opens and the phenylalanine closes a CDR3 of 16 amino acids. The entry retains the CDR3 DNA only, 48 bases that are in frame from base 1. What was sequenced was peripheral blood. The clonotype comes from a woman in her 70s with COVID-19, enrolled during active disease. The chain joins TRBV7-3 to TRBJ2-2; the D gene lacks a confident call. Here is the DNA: TGTGCCAGCAGCTTAAACGGCGGAGAGAACACCGGGGAGCTGTTTTTT. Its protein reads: CASSLNGGENTGELFF.